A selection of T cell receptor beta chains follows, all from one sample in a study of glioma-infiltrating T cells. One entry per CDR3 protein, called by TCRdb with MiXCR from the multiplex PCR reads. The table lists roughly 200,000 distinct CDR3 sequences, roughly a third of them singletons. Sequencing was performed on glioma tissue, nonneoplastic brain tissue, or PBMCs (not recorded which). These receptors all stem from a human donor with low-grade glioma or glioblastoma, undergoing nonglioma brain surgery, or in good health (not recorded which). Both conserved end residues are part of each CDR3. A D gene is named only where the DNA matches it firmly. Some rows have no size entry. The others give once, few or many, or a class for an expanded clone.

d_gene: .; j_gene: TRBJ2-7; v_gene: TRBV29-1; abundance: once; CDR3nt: TGCAGCGTTGCGGACCGAACGCCCTACGAGCAGTACTTC; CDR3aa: CSVADRTPYEQYF
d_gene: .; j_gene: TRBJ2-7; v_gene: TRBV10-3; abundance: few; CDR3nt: TGTGCCATCAGTGAGGGGTCGAATGAGCAGTACTTC; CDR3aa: CAISEGSNEQYF
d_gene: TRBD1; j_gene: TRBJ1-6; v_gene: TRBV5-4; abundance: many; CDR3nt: TGTGCCAGCAGCCGACAGGGTTCTTCTTCTATTTCACCCCTCCACTTT; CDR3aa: CASSRQGSSSISPLHF
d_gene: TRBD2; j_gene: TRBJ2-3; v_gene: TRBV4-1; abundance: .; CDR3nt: TGCGCCAGCAGCCAAGAACCGGGACTACTCACAGATACGCAGTATTTT; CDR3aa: CASSQEPGLLTDTQYF
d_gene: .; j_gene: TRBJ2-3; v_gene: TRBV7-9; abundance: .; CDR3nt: TGTGCCAGCAGCTCCACCGGGACCCCGAGCACAGATACGCAGTATTTT; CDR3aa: CASSSTGTPSTDTQYF
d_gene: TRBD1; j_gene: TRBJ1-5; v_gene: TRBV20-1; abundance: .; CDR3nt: TGCAGGGGACAGGTGATTAATAGCAATCAGCCCCAGCATTTT; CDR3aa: CRGQVINSNQPQHF
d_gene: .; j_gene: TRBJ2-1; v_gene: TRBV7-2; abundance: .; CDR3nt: .; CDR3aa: CASSFYICSASKDRLSYNEQFF
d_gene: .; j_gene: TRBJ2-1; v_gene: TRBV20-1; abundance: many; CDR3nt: TGCAGTGTTAGACTCTACAATGAGCAGTTCTTC; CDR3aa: CSVRLYNEQFF
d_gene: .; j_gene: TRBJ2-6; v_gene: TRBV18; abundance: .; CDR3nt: TGTGCCAGCTCACGGGGAGAGGGTTACGGGGCCAACGTCCTGACTTTC; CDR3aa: CASSRGEGYGANVLTF
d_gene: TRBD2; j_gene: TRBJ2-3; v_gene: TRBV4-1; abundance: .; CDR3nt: TGCGCCAGCAGCCACTCCGGGACTAGCGGCGACACAGATACGCAGTATTTT; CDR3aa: CASSHSGTSGDTDTQYF
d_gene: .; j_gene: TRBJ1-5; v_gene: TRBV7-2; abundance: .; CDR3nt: TGTGCCAGCAGCTTAGGAACAGGGATCAATCGGCCCCATCATTTT; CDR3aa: CASSLGTGINRPHHF
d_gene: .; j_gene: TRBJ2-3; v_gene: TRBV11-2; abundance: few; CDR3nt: TGTGCCAGCAGCTTATTTGGCGGCACAGATACGCAGTATTTT; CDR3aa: CASSLFGGTDTQYF
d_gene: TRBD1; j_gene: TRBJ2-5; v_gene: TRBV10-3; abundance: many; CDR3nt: TGTGCCATCAGGTCGACAGGGTTGGAGACCCAGTACTTC; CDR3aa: CAIRSTGLETQYF
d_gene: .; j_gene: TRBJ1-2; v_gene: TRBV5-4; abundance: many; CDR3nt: TGTGCCAGCAGCTTGGACCCCTTTAACTATGGCTACACCTTC; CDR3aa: CASSLDPFNYGYTF
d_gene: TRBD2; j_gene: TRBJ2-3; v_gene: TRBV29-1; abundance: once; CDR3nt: TGCAGCGTTAAAGTGCGGGGGGCGACAGATACGCAGTATTTT; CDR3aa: CSVKVRGATDTQYF
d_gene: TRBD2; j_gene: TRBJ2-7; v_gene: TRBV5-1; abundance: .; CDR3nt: TGCGCCAGCAGAGAGTGGGAGGGCTACGAGCAGTACTTC; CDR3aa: CASREWEGYEQYF
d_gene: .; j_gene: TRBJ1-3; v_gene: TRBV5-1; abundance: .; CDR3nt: TGCGCCAGCAGCTTCATGGACTCTGGAAACACCATATATTTT; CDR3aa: CASSFMDSGNTIYF
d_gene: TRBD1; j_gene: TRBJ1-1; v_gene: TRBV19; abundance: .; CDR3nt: TGTGCCAGTAGTACGGGACAGGGGGCTTACACTGAAGCTTTCTTT; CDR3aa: CASSTGQGAYTEAFF